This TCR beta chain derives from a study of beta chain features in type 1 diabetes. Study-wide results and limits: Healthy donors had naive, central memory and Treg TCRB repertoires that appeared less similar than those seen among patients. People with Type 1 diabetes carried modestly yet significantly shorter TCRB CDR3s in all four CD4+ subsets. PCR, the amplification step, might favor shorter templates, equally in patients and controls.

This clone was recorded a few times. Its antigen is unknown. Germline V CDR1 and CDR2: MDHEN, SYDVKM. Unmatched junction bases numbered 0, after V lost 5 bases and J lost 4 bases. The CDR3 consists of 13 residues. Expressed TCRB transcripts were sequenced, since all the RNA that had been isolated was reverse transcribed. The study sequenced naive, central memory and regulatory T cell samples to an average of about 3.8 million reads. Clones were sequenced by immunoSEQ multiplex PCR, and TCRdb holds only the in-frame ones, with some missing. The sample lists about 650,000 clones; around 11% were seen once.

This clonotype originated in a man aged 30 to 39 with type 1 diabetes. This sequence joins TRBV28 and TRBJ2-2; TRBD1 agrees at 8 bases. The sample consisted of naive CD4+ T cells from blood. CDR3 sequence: CASSTGGTGELFF. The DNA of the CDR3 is TGTGCCAGCAGTACAGGGGGCACCGGGGAGCTGTTTTTT.